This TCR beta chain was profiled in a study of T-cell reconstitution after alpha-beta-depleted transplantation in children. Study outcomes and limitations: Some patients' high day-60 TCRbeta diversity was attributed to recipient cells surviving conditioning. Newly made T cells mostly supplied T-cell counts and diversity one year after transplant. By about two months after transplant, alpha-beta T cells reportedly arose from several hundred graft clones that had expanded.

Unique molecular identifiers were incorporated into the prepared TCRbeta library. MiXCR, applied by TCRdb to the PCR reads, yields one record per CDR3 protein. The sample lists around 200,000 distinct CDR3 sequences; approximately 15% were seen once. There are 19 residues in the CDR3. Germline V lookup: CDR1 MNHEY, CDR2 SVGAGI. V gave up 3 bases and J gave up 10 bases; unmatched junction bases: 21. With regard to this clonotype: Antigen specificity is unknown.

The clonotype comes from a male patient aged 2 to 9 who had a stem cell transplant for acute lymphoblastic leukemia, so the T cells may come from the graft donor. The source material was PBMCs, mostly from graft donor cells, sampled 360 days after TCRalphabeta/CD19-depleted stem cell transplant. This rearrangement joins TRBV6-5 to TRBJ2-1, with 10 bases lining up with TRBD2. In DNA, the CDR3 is TGTGCCAGCAGTTATACTGGGCTTCGTGTGGGACTAGCGAACGACGAGCAGTTCTTC. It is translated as CASSYTGLRVGLANDEQFF.